These 20 T cell receptor beta chains originate from one sample sequenced in a study of neurological immune-mediated disorders. Each CDR3 protein gets one entry after TCRdb re-called the 5' RACE reads with MiXCR. This repertoire shows roughly 80,000 distinct CDR3 sequences, about a sixth found once; its top ten account for roughly 14%. The sample taken for sequencing was PBMCs. Every receptor here comes from a woman between 40 and 50 years old in good health.

This clonotype was counted a few times. The V call is TRBV6-5, the J call TRBJ2-5; 11 bases align to TRBD2. Germline V gene sequence: CDR1 MNHEY, CDR2 SVGAGI. V was pared by 2 bases and J by 0 bases, with 5 bases of the junction left unmatched. This CDR3 spans 17 amino acids. The CDR3 DNA reads TGTGCCAGCAGTTACGCACCACTAGCGGGGGACCAAGAGACCCAGTACTTC. Its protein is CASSYAPLAGDQETQYF.

In its sample, this clonotype was seen many times. The chain is built from TRBV12-3 or TRBV12-4 and TRBJ1-5; possible D gene TRBD1, 5 bases. V was shortened by 5 bases and J by 3 bases, with 14 bases between the two germline ends. This CDR3 region has 15 residues. The CDR3 sequence is CASSSLGVNNQPQHF. The CDR3 coding sequence is TGTGCCAGCAGTAGCCTGGGGGTAAACAATCAGCCCCAGCATTTT.

This clonotype was seen repeatedly, ten times or more. The chain has TRBV7-2 and TRBJ1-2; TRBD1 matches at 7 bases. Trimming cost V 4 bases and J 7 bases; bases outside gene matches: 6. CDR3 size: 13 residues. The germline gives CDR1 SGHTA, CDR2 FQGNSA. The CDR3: CASSSSQGGGYTF. As DNA, the CDR3 is TGTGCCAGCAGCTCATCGCAGGGGGGTGGCTACACCTTC.

This clonotype has ten or more counts. V gene TRBV5-1 combines with J gene TRBJ1-2, with D perhaps matching TRBD1 (5 bases). Germline CDR1 SGHRS, CDR2 YFSETQ. The CDR3 length is 15 residues. The ends were cut back, 4 bases at V and 1 base at J, with 14 bases in the middle. The DNA for the CDR3 is TGCGCCAGCAGCGGGGCGGGGGAGAATAACTATGGCTACACCTTC. Its protein is CASSGAGENNYGYTF.

Notes on this clonotype: The junction does not match germline at one end; this may be a read error. The chain uses TRBV3-1 and TRBJ1-1; 8 bases are a match to TRBD1. There are 17 residues in the CDR3. CDR1 and CDR2 from the germline V gene are LGHDT and YNNKEL (reference sequence). The CDR3 nucleotides read TGTGTCAGCAGCCAATCCAGGACAGGGCCGAGGATCACTGAAGCTTTCTTT. This encodes CVSSQSRTGPRITEAFF.

This clonotype occurred many times. The gene calls are TRBV5-1 and TRBJ2-2; D not certain. The germline V and J ends were trimmed by 0 bases and 4 bases, with 4 bases remaining between them. Germline V gene sequence: CDR1 SGHRS, CDR2 YFSETQ. The CDR3 length is 13 residues. For the CDR3, the DNA is TGCGCCAGCAGCTTGGATGCCACCGGGGAGCTGTTTTTT. This gives the protein CASSLDATGELFF.

V and J are TRBV4-3 and TRBJ2-3; no definite D call. V gave up 0 bases and J gave up 9 bases, with 10 bases separating them. Germline V gene sequence: CDR1 LGHNA, CDR2 YSLEER. The CDR3 is 13 residues long. DNA of the CDR3: TGCGCCAGCAGCCAAGATAGGGCAAGCACGCAGTATTTT. It specifies CASSQDRASTQYF.

About this clonotype: A much larger clone lies one base from this, so it may be a read error. The V and J genes are TRBV3-1 and TRBJ2-1; possibly TRBD2 for D (5 bases). CDR1 LGHDT and CDR2 YNNKEL come from the germline V gene (reference sequence). Trimming left V 0 bases short and J 9 bases short, with 12 bases between. The CDR3 extends over 14 amino acids. The CDR3 reads CASSQDIGVSEQFF. The CDR3 region has the DNA TGTGCCAGCAGCCAAGACATCGGGGTTTCTGAGCAGTTCTTC.

This clonotype was counted at least ten times. The V and J genes are TRBV4-3 and TRBJ1-4; D is ambiguous. CDR3 length: 16 amino acids. Trimming stripped 4 bases from V and 8 bases from J, with 20 bases between. Germline V lookup: CDR1 LGHNA, CDR2 YSLEER. The CDR3 bases are TGCGCCAGCAGCCCCAGACTCGCCTCTTCGGGGGAAAAACTGTTTTTT. This translates into CASSPRLASSGEKLFF.

CDR3 nucleotide sequence: TGCAGTGCTAGGTTTGGGGACTACCTCGGTGAGCAGTACTTC. It encodes CSARFGDYLGEQYF. This chain joins TRBV20-1 and TRBJ2-7; 7 positions match TRBD2. CDR1 DFQATT and CDR2 SNEGSKA come from the germline V gene (reference sequence). This CDR3 has 14 residues. The junction had 12 bases not matched to a gene; V was cut back by 3 bases and J by 7 bases.

This clonotype was seen repeatedly, ten times or more. This sequence joins TRBV20-1 and TRBJ2-5; TRBD2 is a possible D gene (6 bases). The V and J ends lost 7 bases and 1 base respectively, with 19 bases between them. Germline V gives CDR1 DFQATT, CDR2 SNEGSKA (reference sequence). The CDR3 length is 15 residues. The CDR3 protein is CSGRDFTTSQETQYF. CDR3 coding DNA: TGCAGTGGAAGGGACTTCACGACCTCCCAAGAGACCCAGTACTTC.

Many counts were recorded for this clonotype. The chain uses TRBV6-2 or TRBV6-3 and TRBJ1-4; D gene uncertain. The germline V and J ends were trimmed by 0 bases and 2 bases, with 13 bases remaining between them. Looked up from germline, CDR1 is MNHEY and CDR2 is SVGEGT. This CDR3 has 17 amino acids. Written as DNA, the CDR3 is TGTGCCAGCAGTTACTCTGTCCAGACCAAGACTAATGAAAAACTGTTTTTT. This sequence encodes CASSYSVQTKTNEKLFF.

This clonotype was picked up many times. This chain links TRBV6-6 with TRBJ1-2; D is ambiguous. CDR3 length equals 11 residues. CDR1 is MNHNY, CDR2 SVGAGI, per germline (reference sequence). V shed 6 bases and J shed 5 bases, with 7 bases lying between them. CDR3 sequence: CASRSSYGYTF. The DNA for the CDR3 is TGTGCCAGCAGGAGTTCTTATGGCTACACCTTC.

This clonotype has a count of ten or more. V gene TRBV20-1 combines with J gene TRBJ2-7; 14 bases map to TRBD2. Germline lookup yields CDR1 DFQATT and CDR2 SNEGSKA (reference sequence). Trimming cost V 5 bases and J 0 bases; bases outside gene matches: 12. This CDR3 spans 18 amino acids. CDR3 DNA: TGCAGTGCTTCCACGACTAGCGGGGGGGCTACGAGCTCCTACGAGCAGTACGTC. Its translation: CSASTTSGGATSSYEQYV.

At least ten counts were recorded for this clonotype. This chain uses TRBV27 with TRBJ2-5, with 7 nucleotides matching TRBD2. The V segment lost 6 bases and the J segment 2 bases; nucleotides outside the gene matches: 9. Germline V gives CDR1 MNHEY, CDR2 SMNVEV (reference sequence). CDR3 length equals 15 residues. The DNA of the CDR3 is TGTGCCAGCAGCAGAGAGAGGGGAGGGCAAGAGACCCAGTACTTC. Translated: CASSRERGGQETQYF.

This clonotype was recorded at least ten times. The chain joins TRBV6-5 to TRBJ1-1; 7 bases line up with TRBD1. The ends lost 4 bases at V and 5 bases at J; junction bases unmatched: 7. The CDR3 totals 14 residues. Germline-derived CDR1 and CDR2 are MNHEY and SVGAGI. CDR3 DNA sequence: TGTGCCAGCAGTTCAGGGGGAGTGCGGACTGAAGCTTTCTTT. This gives the protein CASSSGGVRTEAFF.

V gene TRBV12-5 combines with J gene TRBJ2-4; D gene ambiguous. CDR1 and CDR2 from the germline V gene are LGHNT and FRNRAP. V was cut by 7 bases and J by 8 bases, with 6 bases left in between. The CDR3 runs 10 residues. CDR3 sequence (DNA): TGTGCTAGTGAACTGGACATTCAGTACTTC. It encodes CASELDIQYF.

This clonotype was found many times. The chain uses TRBV20-1 and TRBJ2-2; D is uncertain. Germline V gene sequence: CDR1 DFQATT, CDR2 SNEGSKA (reference sequence). V was clipped by 6 bases and J by 3 bases, with 14 bases between them. The CDR3 loop spans 14 amino acids. DNA for the CDR3: TGCAGTGCCCACCCTAATCAGGACACCGGGGAGCTGTTTTTT. Translating it yields CSAHPNQDTGELFF.

This clonotype was counted a few times. The chain has TRBV7-2 and TRBJ2-5, with D uncertain. Germline CDR1 and CDR2: SGHTA and FQGNSA. The V end was cut by 2 bases, the J end by 5 bases, with 9 bases between. The CDR3 covers 13 residues. CDR3 in amino acids: CASSLRRRETQYF. Written as DNA, the CDR3 is TGTGCCAGCAGCTTACGACGAAGGGAGACCCAGTACTTC. The variable domain in full, completed from reference TRBV7-2 and TRBJ2-5, reads GAGVSQSPSNKVTEKGKDVELRCDPISGHTALYWYRQSLGQGLEFLIYFQGNSAPDKSGLPSDRFSAERTGGSVSTLTIQRTQQEDSAVYLCASSLRRRETQYFGPGTRLLVL.

This clonotype was counted many times. The CDR3 nucleotides are TGTGCCATCAGTGAAATTTGGGGCCCGTACGAGCAGTACTTC. Translation gives CAISEIWGPYEQYF. The chain employs TRBV10-3 and TRBJ2-7; D is possibly TRBD1 (5 bases). The V end was cut by 3 bases, the J end by 4 bases, with 13 bases between. The CDR3 is 14 amino acids. CDR1 is ENHRY, CDR2 SYGVKD, per germline.